Presented here are 25 T cell receptor beta chains from one specimen sequenced in a study of molecular identifiers for immune sequencing clone quantification. TCRdb re-called the PCR reads through MiXCR, storing one row per CDR3 protein. The sample holds hundreds of thousands of distinct CDR3 sequences, about 20% seen once. Sample: naive CD8+ T cells from blood, with Jurkat cell RNA spiked in. The subset: FACS-sorted CD8+CD4-CCR7+CD45RA+ naive T cells. The receptors were gathered from a human donor in good health. Some libraries in this study had Jurkat cell RNA spiked in.

This clonotype has at least ten counts. This chain links TRBV7-9 with TRBJ1-5; no reliable D call. This CDR3 has 12 residues. V was trimmed by 8 bases and J by 4 bases, leaving 9 bases between them. The germline gives CDR1 SEHNR, CDR2 FQNEAQ (reference sequence). CDR3 loop: CASGRENQPQHF. CDR3 nucleotide sequence: TGTGCCAGCGGTAGGGAAAATCAGCCCCAGCATTTT.

This clonotype was recorded only once. This may arise from a read error, as a much more abundant clone is one base away. Since no conserved phenylalanine or tryptophan closes the CDR3, a read error is the likely cause. The chain employs TRBV10-3 and TRBJ2-7, with unresolved D. Germline V gene data show CDR1 as ENHRY and CDR2 as SYGVKD. CDR3 size: 13 residues. V was cut by 6 bases and J by 2 bases, with 11 bases left in between. CDR3 sequence reads: CAISDTSAYEQYS. Here the CDR3 DNA reads TGTGCCATCAGCGATACCTCTGCCTACGAGCAGTACTCC.

This clonotype was observed at least ten times. This sequence joins TRBV20-1 and TRBJ2-4, with D possibly called TRBD1 or TRBD2 (5 bases each). Germline V CDR1 and CDR2: DFQATT, SNEGSKA (reference sequence). CDR3 length: 16 residues. Trimming pared 6 bases from V and 7 bases from J, leaving 25 bases between. CDR3 sequence reads: CSAQSGQEILRNIQYF. CDR3 DNA: TGCAGTGCCCAGTCGGGGCAGGAAATCCTCAGGAACATTCAGTACTTC.

The table lists this clonotype with a few counts. The rearrangement links TRBV30 to TRBJ1-6, with D uncertain. With 4 bases removed from V and 10 bases from J, the gap between germline ends came to 17 bases. Germline V gives CDR1 GTSNPN, CDR2 SVGIG (reference sequence). There are 14 residues in the CDR3. The CDR3 sequence is CAWTPVGTRSPLHF. As DNA, the CDR3 is TGTGCCTGGACCCCAGTCGGAACGAGGTCACCCCTCCACTTT. Variable domain in full (rest from reference TRBV30 and TRBJ1-6): SQTIHQWPATLVQPVGSPLSLECTVEGTSNPNLYWYRQAAGRGLQLLFYSVGIGQISSEVPQNLSASRPQDRQFILSSKKLLLSDSGFYLCAWTPVGTRSPLHFGNGTRLTVT.

This clonotype showed up many times. The J gene is TRBJ2-7, the V gene TRBV28; 9 nucleotides line up with TRBD2. In germline, CDR1 is MDHEN, CDR2 SYDVKM. The length of the CDR3 is 16 residues. With V trimmed by 8 bases and J by 1 base, 12 bases remained unmatched. CDR3 in amino acids: CASLNAGGAGSYEQYF. CDR3 sequence (DNA): TGTGCCAGCCTGAACGCGGGAGGGGCTGGGTCCTACGAGCAGTACTTC.

This clonotype was detected only a few times. The rearrangement uses TRBV7-2 and TRBJ2-7; 12 bases fit TRBD1. V lost 6 bases, J lost 3 bases, and 6 bases stayed unmatched. The V gene's germline CDR1 is SGHTA and CDR2 FQGNSA. The CDR3 contains 15 residues. The DNA for the CDR3 is TGTGCCAGCAGTCCCGGGACAGGGGGCGTCTACGAGCAGTACTTC. Protein sequence: CASSPGTGGVYEQYF.

The rearrangement uses TRBV4-2 and TRBJ2-3; D not certain. CDR1 is LGHNA, CDR2 YNFKEQ, per germline. V lost 1 base and J 7 bases, leaving 3 bases between the germline ends. The CDR3 runs 11 residues. The CDR3 sequence is CASSQGYTQYF. CDR3 DNA: TGTGCCAGCAGCCAAGGATATACGCAGTATTTT.

In its sample, this clonotype was seen many times. The V and J genes are TRBV12-3 or TRBV12-4 and TRBJ2-7; TRBD2 aligns across 9 bases. This CDR3 has 14 residues. The junction had 4 bases not matched to a gene; V was cut back by 4 bases and J by 3 bases. CDR3 sequence: CASSSGTSYYEQYF. The CDR3 bases are TGTGCCAGCAGTTCCGGGACTAGCTACTACGAGCAGTACTTC.

This clonotype was seen at least ten times. The chain carries TRBV2 and TRBJ1-5; 9 nucleotides agree with TRBD1. The CDR3 is 14 residues long. Looked up from germline, CDR1 is SNHLY and CDR2 is FYNNEI. Germline trimming cut 4 bases from V and 6 bases from J; bases unmatched to any gene: 4. The CDR3 DNA reads as TGTGCCAGCAGTGTACAGGGGGCTAGTCAGCCCCAGCATTTT. Protein: CASSVQGASQPQHF.

This clonotype has just a few counts. With a much larger clone just one base away, this may be a read error. V is TRBV18 and J is TRBJ1-1, with 12 bases matching TRBD1. J gave up 1 base and V 4 bases, and 7 bases lay outside the gene matches. The CDR3 sequence is 17 residues long. Germline loops: CDR1 KGHSH, CDR2 LQKENI. CDR3 amino acids: CASSLPPGQGANTEAFF. The CDR3 coding sequence is TGTGCCAGCTCACTACCTCCGGGACAGGGGGCGAACACTGAAGCTTTCTTT.

As regards this clonotype: A read error may be the cause here, since a much bigger clone is one base away. V gene TRBV25-1 combines with J gene TRBJ2-5; perhaps TRBD2 as D (7 bases). This CDR3 region has 14 residues. CDR1 and CDR2 (germline): MGHDK, SYGVNS. In nucleotides, the CDR3 is TGTGCCCGCAGACAGGCGGGAGTTAAAGAGACCCAGTACTTC. It translates to CARRQAGVKETQYF. Full variable domain (remainder filled in from reference TRBV25-1 and TRBJ2-5): EADIYQTPRYLVIGTGKKITLECSQTMGHDKMYWYQQDPGMELHLIHYSYGVNSTEKGDLSSESTVSRIRTEHFPLTLESARPSHTSQYLCARRQAGVKETQYFGPGTRLLVL.

This clonotype was observed at least ten times. The chain combines TRBV7-9 with TRBJ2-3; 9 bases are a match to TRBD1. Germline assignment: CDR1 SEHNR and CDR2 FQNEAQ (reference sequence). CDR3 size: 14 residues. J gave up 7 bases and V 4 bases, and 6 bases lay outside the gene matches. The CDR3 DNA sequence: TGTGCCAGCAGCTCCGGACAGGGGACGAATACGCAGTATTTT. Translated: CASSSGQGTNTQYF.

Points on this clonotype: This may be a read error, as it is one base from a much larger clone. V gene TRBV5-1 combines with J gene TRBJ2-3; 10 bases fit TRBD1. The CDR3 sequence is 15 residues long. The germline V gene has CDR1 SGHRS and CDR2 YFSETQ. The CDR3 nucleotides read TGCGCCAGCGGCTTGGGACAGGGGAGCACAGATACGCAGTATTTT. Its protein product is CASGLGQGSTDTQYF. Together with reference TRBV5-1 and TRBJ2-3, the CDR3 gives the full variable domain: KAGVTQTPRYLIKTRGQQVTLSCSPISGHRSVSWYQQTPGQGLQFLFEYFSETQRNKGNFPGRFSGRQFSNSRSEMNVSTLELGDSALYLCASGLGQGSTDTQYFGPGTRLTVL.

This clonotype has a count of ten or more. The chain combines TRBV7-8 with TRBJ1-1; D might be TRBD1 (6 bases). From germline, CDR1 is SGHVS and CDR2 FQNEAQ. Trimming cost V 6 bases and J 0 bases, with 14 bases left between them. The CDR3 is 15 residues long. The CDR3 coding sequence is TGTGCCAGCAGAGAGGGGTCAGGGGTGAACACTGAAGCTTTCTTT. This sequence encodes CASREGSGVNTEAFF.

The chain combines TRBV19 with TRBJ1-5; perhaps TRBD1 as D (5 bases). From germline, CDR1 is LNHDA and CDR2 SQIVND (reference sequence). Trimming stripped 0 bases from V and 1 base from J, with 10 bases between. This CDR3 spans 16 amino acids. CDR3 in amino acids: CASSIEAGLSNQPQHF. CDR3 nucleotides: TGTGCCAGTAGTATAGAAGCAGGGTTGAGCAATCAGCCCCAGCATTTT.

This clonotype showed up many times. The chain employs TRBV30 and TRBJ2-7; the D gene could be TRBD1 or TRBD2 (5 bases each). Germline V gene lookup returns CDR1 GTSNPN and CDR2 SVGIG (reference sequence). The CDR3 totals 12 residues. Trimming pared 2 bases from V and 7 bases from J, leaving 12 bases between. The CDR3 region has the DNA TGTGCCTGGAGTTTCGTGGGGGAAGAGCAGTACTTC. Amino acid sequence: CAWSFVGEEQYF.

This clonotype was seen many times. V usage is TRBV6-5 and J usage is TRBJ1-1; no clear D gene. The CDR3 covers 13 residues. CDR1 and CDR2 from the germline V gene are MNHEY and SVGAGI. Trimming took 2 bases from V and 3 from J, leaving 7 bases between them. The CDR3 loop reads CASSYDAYTEAFF. The CDR3, as DNA: TGTGCCAGCAGTTACGATGCATACACTGAAGCTTTCTTT.

This clonotype was detected many times. The chain recombines TRBV20-1 with TRBJ2-7; no clear D. Germline V gene lookup returns CDR1 DFQATT and CDR2 SNEGSKA (reference sequence). The CDR3 runs to 12 residues. Trimming removed 3 bases from V and 2 bases from J, with 8 bases in between. Written as DNA, the CDR3 is TGCAGTGCTAGGAGCTTTACCTACGAGCAGTACTTC. Translated: CSARSFTYEQYF.

The chain recombines TRBV11-1 with TRBJ2-7; D may be TRBD1 or TRBD2 (5 bases each). The germline V gene has CDR1 SGHAT and CDR2 FQDESV (reference sequence). The CDR3 consists of 14 residues. V shed 5 bases and J shed 3 bases, with 14 bases lying between them. Written as DNA, the CDR3 is TGTGCCAGCAGCCCGGAGGTGGGGGACTACGAGCAGTACTTC. This sequence encodes CASSPEVGDYEQYF.

Comments on this clonotype: One end of the junction fails to match germline, which may point to a read error. The rearrangement uses TRBV5-1 and TRBJ1-6; D not resolved. Per germline, CDR1 SGHRS and CDR2 YFSETQ. This CDR3 has 14 residues. The CDR3 DNA reads TGCGCCTGCAGCTTGGTGTTTCAAGATTCACCCCTCCACTTT. Residues: CACSLVFQDSPLHF. The full variable domain, rest sourced from reference TRBV5-1 and TRBJ1-6, is KAGVTQTPRYLIKTRGQQVTLSCSPISGHRSVSWYQQTPGQGLQFLFEYFSETQRNKGNFPGRFSGRQFSNSRSEMNVSTLELGDSALYLCACSLVFQDSPLHFGNGTRLTVT.

This clonotype has just a few counts. This rearrangement joins TRBV2 to TRBJ2-3; maybe TRBD2 (7 bases). V lost 3 bases and J 6 bases, leaving 22 bases between the germline ends. The CDR3 has 17 amino acids. Looked up from germline, CDR1 is SNHLY and CDR2 is FYNNEI. CDR3 bases: TGTGCCAGCAGTGAGGTGCAGGGGACTAAAAGATTCGATACGCAGTATTTT. Residues: CASSEVQGTKRFDTQYF.

In this sample, this clonotype turned up a few times. CDR3 region: CASSYFQIGTEAFF. The CDR3 bases are TGTGCCAGCAGTTACTTTCAAATCGGCACTGAAGCTTTCTTT. The chain recombines TRBV6-2 or TRBV6-3 with TRBJ1-1; D gene unclear. The V end lost 1 base, the J end lost 4 bases, and 10 bases lay between the germline ends. The CDR3 has 14 residues. Germline assignment: CDR1 MNHEY and CDR2 SVGEGT.

Details on this clonotype: At one end, the junction sequence differs from germline, possibly due to a read error. The chain combines TRBV9 with TRBJ2-2; tentatively, D is TRBD1 (5 bases). Germline V gives CDR1 SGDLS, CDR2 YYNGEE. CDR3 size: 15 residues. The CDR3 bases are TGTGCCAGCAGCGCCCAGGGTCCGAACCCCGGGGAGCTGTTTTTT. This sequence encodes CASSAQGPNPGELFF.

As for this clonotype: A much larger clone lies a single base off, so this may be a read error. The J gene is TRBJ2-3, the V gene TRBV13, with TRBD1 matching over 8 bases. Germline V gives CDR1 PRHDT, CDR2 FYEKMQ (reference sequence). CDR3 size: 15 residues. The CDR3 coding sequence is TGTGCCAGCAGTGGCGTCGACAGGGGTGCAGATACGCGGTATTTT. It is translated as CASSGVDRGADTRYF. The whole variable domain, filled in from reference TRBV13 and TRBJ2-3, reads AAGVIQSPRHLIKEKRETATLKCYPIPRHDTVYWYQQGPGQDPQFLISFYEKMQSDKGSIPDRFSAQQFSDYHSELNMSSLELGDSALYFCASSGVDRGADTRYFGPGTRLTVL.

This clonotype was observed many times. V usage is TRBV29-1 and J usage is TRBJ2-7; TRBD2 agrees at 7 bases. The V and J ends lost 5 bases and 1 base, in that order; junction bases with no gene match: 5. The CDR3 loop spans 13 amino acids. Germline V lookup: CDR1 SQVTM, CDR2 ANQGSEA. CDR3 residues: CSVLRTSSYEQYF. The CDR3 DNA follows: TGCAGCGTTCTCCGGACTAGTTCCTACGAGCAGTACTTC.